The clone carrying this T cell receptor beta chain was seen a handful of times. The time point here: pre-sensitization, week 0. As to treatment: therapeutic diphenylcyclopropenone sensitization with weekly scalp DPC. TCRdb analysed the RACE reads with MiXCR anew, one entry per CDR3 protein. Of around 250,000 distinct CDR3 sequences listed, approximately 8.6% were seen once; the top ten hold 2% to 2.5%. This sample stems from a study of human T cells and chemical hapten exposure. V was cut by 5 bases and J by 8 bases, with 18 bases left in between. CDR1 MDHEN and CDR2 SYDVKM come from the germline V gene. The CDR3 runs to 14 residues.

The sample here was whole blood, taken in connection with sensitization to the hapten diphenylcyclopropenone (DPC). This TCR was sampled from a woman in her thirties or forties with alopecia areata. Some clones in this sample may be carry-over from other donors' samples. The chain uses TRBV28 and TRBJ1-2; tentative D call: TRBD1 (5 bases). The CDR3 loop is CASSPPRVSGGYTF. Here the CDR3 DNA reads TGTGCCAGCAGTCCCCCCAGGGTGTCGGGCGGCTACACCTTC.